This entry lists 16 T cell receptor beta chains sequenced from one sample in a study of vaccination effects on CD4 cells after COVID-19. Antigen specificity for these receptors is unknown. Before sequencing, viral peptide pools were used by the ViraFEST assay to expand antigen-specific CD4+ T cells. The authors isolated CD4+ T cells after around nine days of culture. Participants were vaccinated with two doses of either the BNT162b2 or mRNA-1273 vaccine. TCRdb's table, derived via immunoSEQ multiplex PCR, lists solely in-frame clones and lacks some. The sample includes 9,500 to 15,000 clones, about three quarters seen only once; the top ten take approximately 9.3%. The source was CD4+ T cells from PBMCs cultured with SARS-CoV-2 spike peptides, collected after COVID-19 vaccination. The receptors derive from a human donor who received a COVID-19 vaccine.

This clone was seen once. The rearrangement links TRBV3-1 (or the pseudogene TRBV3-2) to TRBJ1-1; possibly TRBD1 for D (6 bases). With 9 bases removed from V and 8 bases from J, the gap between germline ends came to 19 bases. The germline V gene encodes CDR1 LGHDT and CDR2 YNNKEL (reference sequence). CDR3 size: 13 residues. CDR3 protein: CASRGNDRKEAFF. The CDR3 bases are TGTGCCAGTAGGGGGAACGACAGGAAGGAAGCTTTCTTT.

The chain is built from TRBV5-5 and TRBJ1-2; 10 bases fit TRBD1. V trimming: 5 bases; J trimming: 4 bases; junction bases outside the gene matches: 8. CDR1 is SGHKS, CDR2 YYEKEE, per germline (reference sequence). The CDR3 is 15 amino acids. The CDR3 loop reads CASRTPGQGFYGYTF. The CDR3 DNA is TGTGCCAGCAGGACCCCGGGACAGGGGTTCTATGGCTACACCTTC.

The J gene is TRBJ2-2, the V gene TRBV2, with D hard to call. Deletions cut 6 bases from V and 4 bases from J, with 12 bases between. This CDR3 is built from 14 residues. In germline, CDR1 is SNHLY, CDR2 FYNNEI. The CDR3 loop is CASRDPPGTGELFF. The CDR3 nucleotides are TGTGCCAGCAGGGACCCTCCGGGCACCGGGGAGCTGTTTTTT.

The J gene is TRBJ2-3, the V gene TRBV3-1 (or the pseudogene TRBV3-2), with 9 nucleotides matching TRBD2. Trimming took 6 bases from V and 6 from J; bases not matched to a gene: 10. Germline V gives CDR1 LGHDT, CDR2 YNNKEL (reference sequence). The CDR3 consists of 15 residues. CDR3 sequence: CASSQGGTSLDTQYF. In DNA, the CDR3 is TGTGCCAGCAGTCAGGGTGGGACTAGCCTGGATACGCAGTATTTT.

The chain recombines TRBV4-2 with TRBJ1-1; D is perhaps TRBD1 (5 bases). Trimming took off 0 bases at V and 0 bases at J, with 8 bases between the two ends. This CDR3 comprises 15 residues. CDR1 LGHNA and CDR2 YNFKEQ come from the germline V gene. The DNA for the CDR3 is TGTGCCAGCAGCCAAGAAGGGACCTTGAACACTGAAGCTTTCTTT. Amino acid sequence: CASSQEGTLNTEAFF.

This rearrangement joins TRBV5-1 to TRBJ2-7; D gene unclear. V was clipped by 4 bases and J by 0 bases, with 11 bases between them. Germline V gene data show CDR1 as SGHRS and CDR2 as YFSETQ. The CDR3 is 14 residues long. The CDR3 loop reads CASSGTVSSYEQYF. CDR3 DNA: TGCGCCAGCAGCGGAACAGTATCCTCCTACGAGCAGTACTTC.

The genes are TRBV11-1 and TRBJ1-2; 9 nucleotides agree with TRBD1. CDR1 and CDR2 from the germline V gene are SGHAT and FQDESV (reference sequence). After removal of 4 bases from V and 4 bases from J, the junction contained 4 bases not matched to a gene. This CDR3 contains 14 residues. As DNA, the CDR3 is TGTGCCAGCAGCTGGGGACAGGGCCGCTATGGCTACACCTTC. This encodes CASSWGQGRYGYTF.

The chain employs TRBV6-5 and TRBJ1-5, with D tentatively TRBD1 (6 bases). Germline CDR1 is MNHEY and CDR2 is SVGAGI. There are 14 residues in the CDR3. V lost 6 bases and J 3 bases, leaving 12 bases between the germline ends. CDR3 protein: CASSLDRSNQPQHF. CDR3 DNA: TGTGCCAGCAGCCTAGACAGGTCCAATCAGCCCCAGCATTTT.

The V call is TRBV14, the J call TRBJ2-7, with TRBD1 identical over 7 bases. The germline CDR1 and CDR2 sequences are SGHDN and FVKESK. CDR3 length: 15 residues. V shed 0 bases and J 2 bases; nucleotides not matched to a gene: 4. CDR3 sequence: CASSQDQGTAYEQYF. The CDR3 DNA is TGTGCCAGCAGCCAAGATCAGGGGACAGCCTACGAGCAGTACTTC.

The J gene is TRBJ2-2, the V gene TRBV28; D is unclear. V was clipped by 6 bases and J by 2 bases, with 4 bases between them. This CDR3 spans 12 amino acids. CDR1 and CDR2 (germline): MDHEN, SYDVKM. The CDR3 sequence: CASRLNTGELFF. CDR3 in DNA: TGTGCCAGCAGACTCAACACCGGGGAGCTGTTTTTT.

The CDR3 spells CASSLIDTQYF. The CDR3 DNA follows: TGTGCCAGCAGTTTAATAGATACGCAGTATTTT. The chain links TRBV12-3 or TRBV12-4 to TRBJ2-3, with D unclear. V lost 2 bases and J 5 bases, leaving 2 bases between the germline ends. This CDR3 is 11 amino acids long.

The chain couples TRBV7-9 to TRBJ1-1; D not certain. The CDR3 loop spans 13 amino acids. Germline CDR1 reads SEHNR; CDR2 reads FQNEAQ (reference sequence). V lost 3 bases and J lost 1, with 6 bases in between. The DNA of the CDR3 is TGTGCCAGCAGCTTTGAGGGGAACACTGAAGCTTTCTTT. This gives the protein CASSFEGNTEAFF. The full variable domain, rest sourced from reference TRBV7-9 and TRBJ1-1, is DTGVSQNPRHKITKRGQNVTFRCDPISEHNRLYWYRQTLGQGPEFLTYFQNEAQLEKSRLLSDRFSAERPKGSFSTLEIQRTEQGDSAMYLCASSFEGNTEAFFGQGTRLTVV.

The chain employs TRBV11-3 and TRBJ2-3, with 8 positions matching TRBD2. V lost 8 bases and J lost 6; bases outside the gene matches: 10. This CDR3 contains 14 residues. Germline values: CDR1 SGHNT, CDR2 YENEEA. The CDR3 DNA sequence: TGTGCCAGCGCACCGGGACTAGGAAGGGATACGCAGTATTTT. Its protein is CASAPGLGRDTQYF.

The chain joins TRBV5-6 to TRBJ1-5; no reliable D call. This CDR3 region has 14 residues. Germline lookup yields CDR1 SGHDT and CDR2 YYEEEE. V was shortened by 4 bases and J by 7 bases, with 15 bases between the two germline ends. The CDR3 nucleotides are TGTGCCAGCAGCATGGGAGGGTTGGGGCAGCCCCAGCATTTT. Protein product: CASSMGGLGQPQHF.

The CDR3 DNA follows: TGTGCCTGGAGTCAGGGAATGGAGCCCCAGCATTTT. Its protein product is CAWSQGMEPQHF. The chain has TRBV30 and TRBJ1-5; TRBD1 might be the D (5 bases). Germline V gives CDR1 GTSNPN, CDR2 SVGIG (reference sequence). Trimming removed 2 bases from V and 8 bases from J, with 10 bases in between. This CDR3 is built from 12 residues.

The chain is built from TRBV19 and TRBJ1-5; D is ambiguous. The CDR3 length is 14 residues. V was clipped by 3 bases and J by 10 bases, with 16 bases between them. Germline CDR1 LNHDA, CDR2 SQIVND (reference sequence). DNA of the CDR3: TGTGCCAGTAGTATGGCGGTAGGCAGAGGACCCCAGCATTTT. It specifies CASSMAVGRGPQHF. Full variable domain (missing parts from reference TRBV19 and TRBJ1-5): DGGITQSPKYLFRKEGQNVTLSCEQNLNHDAMYWYRQDPGQGLRLIYYSQIVNDFQKGDIAEGYSVSREKKESFPLTVTSAQKNPTAFYLCASSMAVGRGPQHFGDGTRLSIL.